These T cell receptor beta chains were read from a single sample in a study of blood T cell repertoires in COVID-19. Sequencing used immunoSEQ multiplex PCR; TCRdb keeps in-frame clones, though not all of them. The data hold over 90,000 clones, with almost 80% observed a single time. Sequencing was done on a sample of peripheral blood. All receptors derive from a man aged 55 to 70 with active or convalescent COVID-19. Both conserved end residues are part of each CDR3. Size is omitted from some rows. Given values are once, few, many or a class for expanded clones.

v_gene,abundance,j_gene,CDR3aa
TRBV4-3,.,TRBJ1-2,CASSQDLWTGNGYTF
TRBV3-1/TRBV3-2,.,TRBJ1-2,CASSRPGGTYGYTF
TRBV27,.,TRBJ2-1,CASSSREGRGNEQFF
TRBV5-5,.,TRBJ1-4,CASSLGPAGATNEKLFF
TRBV24-1,.,TRBJ1-5,CATIRRDRRTQPQHF
TRBV30,few,TRBJ1-2,CAWSSYRGNGYTF
TRBV5-1,.,TRBJ2-3,CASGEPSTDTQYF
TRBV5-4,.,TRBJ2-7,CASSPGGGGYEQYF
TRBV28,.,TRBJ2-3,CASSLTGSTDTQYF
TRBV4-1,.,TRBJ2-1,CASSQERRGQRNEQFF
TRBV21-1,.,TRBJ1-5,CASHRDTHSNQPQHF
TRBV5-4,.,TRBJ2-1,CASSAVLNNEQFF
TRBV18,.,TRBJ1-4,CASSPWTGSSPTTNEKLFF
TRBV6-5,.,TRBJ2-1,CASSSEAGGPNEQFF
TRBV6-5,.,TRBJ1-1,CASSSPRGNTEAFF
TRBV5-8,.,TRBJ2-5,CASSIGGLAGLQETQYF
TRBV5-1,.,TRBJ1-1,CASSLGRNSLMNTEAFF
TRBV19,once,TRBJ1-5,CASSFWQVNQPQHF
TRBV19,.,TRBJ1-1,CASSISEQSTEAFF
TRBV21-1,few,TRBJ1-5,CASSNERRSFSGSNQPQHF
TRBV9,.,TRBJ2-7,CASSVDGGVSSYEQYF
TRBV19,few,TRBJ2-1,CASSIDPRLAGGRGNEQFF